This T cell receptor (beta chain) was profiled in a study of human CD8 memory T cell subsets (dated by TCRdb to 2020 to 2022). About the full investigation: TCRbeta repertoires of stem-like (TSTEM), progenitor exhausted-like (TPEX) and effector memory CD8+ T cell subsets were compared to assess their clonal relationships. TCRbeta repertoires were obtained from five to seven donors, each contributing TSTEM, TPEX and effector memory subsets.

A Human TCR Profiling Kit was used to prepare UMI-labeled 5' RACE TCRbeta libraries. Every TCRbeta library was prepared in parallel with an identical number of PCR cycles. The paper's processing steps were these. Between 3,000 and 18,000 functional CDR3beta clonotypes were contained in each TCRbeta library. MIGEC 1.2.9 was used for UMI extraction and consensus assembly, with at least three reads per UMI being required. MiXCR 3.0.3 was used to extract in-frame CDR3beta repertoires. After each sample was downsampled to 42,000 randomly selected UMIs, diversity metrics were computed in VDJtools 1.2.1. For the top 3,000 clones of each sample pair, the repertoire overlap metrics D, R and F2 were calculated in VDJtools. TCRdb reprocessed the reads; each CDR3 protein sequence makes one entry, and DNA is unavailable. It is TCRdb's table, rather than the study itself, that gives the V and J calls and clone size. The sample's table lists a count of 10,000 or so distinct CDR3 sequences. About 19% of the sample comes from the top ten.

Summary of the overall study and its limitations: Only TCRbeta chains were sequenced, and the repertoire comparisons were based on roughly 6 donors and tested using paired t-tests with Bonferroni correction. Both stem-like subsets shared clonotypes with effector memory cells, but TSTEM and TPEX repertoires overlapped minimally, suggesting distinct antigen spectra. Based on Chao1 estimates, TSTEM subsets appeared to have greater repertoire diversity than TPEX subsets, which may reflect a broader range of specificities. TSTEM and TPEX subsets showed similarly high normalized Shannon-Wiener diversity, whereas effector memory subsets were comparatively less diverse.

Turning to this clonotype: Its antigen target is currently unknown.

Density gradient separation was used to isolate peripheral blood mononuclear cells from healthy donor buffy coats. In the study, negative magnetic separation with EasySep or MojoSort CD8+ T cell isolation kits was used to enrich total CD8+ T cells. For each subset, total RNA was extracted using an RNeasy Mini Kit from duplicate vials of approximately 160,000 sorted CD8+ T cells. PBMCs were used either fresh or after cryopreservation in fetal bovine serum containing about 10% DMSO. Fluorescence-activated cell sorting on a FACSAria III was used to sort the CD8+ T cell subsets to purity. Per the germline V gene, SNHLY is the CDR1 and FYNNEI is the CDR2. The CDR3 goes from the cysteine to the phenylalanine over 13 residues. The record lacks a DNA sequence.

Sequenced material: CD8+ T cells from PBMCs. The chain is encoded by TRBV2 joined to TRBJ2-1; absent DNA, TCRdb's TRBD2 call cannot be checked. The clonotype originates from a human donor in good health. The CDR3 loop reads CASEGTSSNEQFF.